This TCR beta chain was sequenced during a study of PD-L1 blockade in urothelial cancer. About the study: Patients went on atezolizumab in 2014, receiving 1,200 mg intravenously every 3 weeks. Blood was evaluated 3 weeks (second dose) and 6 weeks after therapy began. Study observations and caveats: Tumor-associated clones in blood expanded more at 3 weeks in durable-benefit patients.

In the case of this clone: The antigen is undetermined.

Sequencing was performed with immunoSEQ multiplex PCR; in TCRdb, only in-frame clones are kept and a portion is missing. The sample holds around 110,000 clones; more than 85% are singletons and the top ten take 1.5% to 2%. Time point in this sample: peripheral blood 6 weeks after treatment start. The CDR3 runs to 15 residues. V was clipped by 6 bases and J by 4 bases; unmatched bases: 8. Looked up from germline, CDR1 is SGHVS and CDR2 is FNYEAQ. V and J are TRBV7-6 and TRBJ1-1; TRBD1 aligns across 10 bases. The sample here was PBMCs, taken around atezolizumab (anti-PD-L1) treatment. This clonotype originated in a man between 60 and 75 years old with urothelial cancer. Here the CDR3 DNA reads TGTGCCAGCAGACTCGACAGGGGGCCAGGCACTGAAGCTTTCTTT. Its translation is CASRLDRGPGTEAFF.